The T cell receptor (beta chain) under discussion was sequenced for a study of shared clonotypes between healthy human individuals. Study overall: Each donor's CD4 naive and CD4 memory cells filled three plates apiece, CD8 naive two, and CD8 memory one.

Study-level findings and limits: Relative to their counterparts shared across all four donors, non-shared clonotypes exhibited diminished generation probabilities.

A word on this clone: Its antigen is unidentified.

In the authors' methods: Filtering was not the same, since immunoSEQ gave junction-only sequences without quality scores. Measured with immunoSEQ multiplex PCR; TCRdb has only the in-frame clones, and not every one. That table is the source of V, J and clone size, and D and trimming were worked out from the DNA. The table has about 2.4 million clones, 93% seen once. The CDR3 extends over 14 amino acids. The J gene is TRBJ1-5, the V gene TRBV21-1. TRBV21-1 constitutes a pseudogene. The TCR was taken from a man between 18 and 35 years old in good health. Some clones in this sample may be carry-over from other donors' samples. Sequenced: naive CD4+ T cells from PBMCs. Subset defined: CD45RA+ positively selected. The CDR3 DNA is TGTGCCAGCAGCAAAGCCTCGACGGGGCAGCCCCAGCATTTT. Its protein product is CASSKASTGQPQHF.